This TCR beta chain was sequenced during a study of blood T cell repertoires in COVID-19 (TCRdb year 2020). At the level of the whole study: Samples covering the acute and convalescent phases of COVID-19 were provided by collaborators in the United States, Italy and Spain. The material from the prospective study consisted of cDNA or gDNA derived from T cells, B-cell-depleted T cells, or PBMCs. Deeply sampled blood TCRbeta repertoires from subjects exposed to, actively infected with, or recovered from COVID-19 were included in the dataset. The repertoires were made available in a free public database intended to serve as a resource for research on the immune response to SARS-CoV-2. Samples were obtained from the ongoing ImmuneRACE study (first 160 participants) and from about 1,300 subjects provided by 6 global collaborators. The sample metadata nearly always contained a de-identified subject ID, COVID-19 status, age in years and sex. Where available, HLA class I and class II types were taken from metadata supplied by the sample provider and were not determined by assay-based typing.

About this clone itself: No cognate antigen has been identified for it. No base quality information exists; no much larger clone differs at one position.

Enrolling through a virtual design, the prospective study's participants ranged in age from roughly 18 to 95 years and lived across some 23 United States geographic areas. In the prospective study, cohorts were assigned on the basis of participant-reported clinical history obtained from a screening survey and a study questionnaire. Each participant in the prospective study had whole blood, serum and a nasopharyngeal or oropharyngeal swab collected by mobile phlebotomists. Participants in the prospective study had the option to provide additional blood draws and questionnaires over a roughly 2-month period. Prospective study blood samples were shipped either frozen or at room temperature before DNA extraction. The germline V gene provides CDR1 MNHEY and CDR2 SVGEGT. For this chain, trimming is 4 bases at the V end and 4 bases at the J end, and the number of junction bases without a gene match is 6. The CDR3 covers 15 residues, taking in both the cysteine and the phenylalanine. The retained sequence is limited to the CDR3, 45 bases, with the frame set at the first base.

TCRbeta CDR3 regions were amplified from genomic DNA by means of the immunoSEQ Assay, a bias-controlled multiplex PCR. On the study's bioinformatics: Within the assay, amplification of reference gene primers was used to estimate how many nucleated cells each sample contained. To quantify the absolute abundance of each unique TCRbeta CDR3 rearrangement, sequence reads were collapsed and filtered. For each sample, productive Simpson clonality was calculated as the square root of Simpson's diversity index across productive rearrangements. What TCRdb holds here is the immuneACCESS table cut down to in-frame rearrangements. Part of the clones is not present; checked against another copy, under half of the missing clones reflect an unresolved V gene, and the others are unexplained. That table is the source of V, J and clone size, and D and trimming were worked out from the DNA. The sample table contains about 210,000 clones; only one count was recorded for 81% of them. The top ten hold about 9.8% of the sample.

Overall results and qualifications from the work: The amount of clinical and demographic metadata varied by source and participant and was provided uncurated.

The sample consisted of PBMCs or T cells enriched from blood (not recorded which). The chain is assembled from TRBV6-2 or TRBV6-3 and TRBJ2-2, and 7 junctional nucleotides match TRBD1. The clonotype originates from a woman in her fifties or sixties with acute COVID-19. The sequenced DNA is TGTGCCAGCAGTTTCTCGGACAGGTTCACCGGGGAGCTGTTTTTT. This translates into CASSFSDRFTGELFF.